Sequencing of this T cell receptor (beta chain) was carried out in a study of early T cells in non-severe SARS-CoV-2 infection (dated by TCRdb to about 2021). With respect to the entire study: TCR sequencing used bulk RNA from unsorted whole blood, so alpha and beta chains could not be paired.

Trimming takes 3 bases from V and 4 bases from J, and the germline ends sit 13 bases apart. According to the germline V gene (reference sequence), CDR1 reads LNHNV and CDR2 reads YYDKDF. Taken from cysteine to phenylalanine, the CDR3 has 15 residues. Only the CDR3 portion is preserved as DNA: 45 bases, with reading frame beginning at the first base. This clonotype was recorded many times. Which antigen it targets is not known. It has no much larger one-base neighbor in the sample; base qualities were not kept. This was a case-control study nested in a cohort of healthcare workers in London, UK, who had nasopharyngeal swab PCR tests and blood samples taken every week. Between 23 and 31 March 2020, the week of the UK lockdown, healthcare workers were enrolled and then followed up weekly for as long as 16 weeks. On the study overall, not on this receptor specifically: VDJdb matching was skewed toward anti-spike CD8 responses and likely underestimated virus-specific expansions by missing private and CD4 specificities.

The library was produced with 5' RACE. Sequencing relied on a NextSeq 500. The TCR library protocol attached unique molecular identifiers to individual cDNA molecules to correct for sequencing error and PCR bias. Sequencing covered both TCR alpha and beta chains, and within each sample the abundances of alpha and beta sequences were tightly co-correlated. The authors processed their data as follows. V gene, J gene and CDR3 annotation of TCR sequences was performed with Decombinator V4. TCRs were defined as expanded if a significant change between any two time points was detected under a Poisson model with p below 0.0001. Abundances of TCRs were expressed as counts per million after normalisation to the total number of TCRs sequenced in each sample. TRAV1-2 paired with TRAJ12, TRAJ20 or TRAJ33 defined MAIT TCRs, while TRAV10 paired with TRAJ18 defined iNKT TCRs. VDJdb, accessed 1 November 2021, was searched for CMV, EBV and SARS-CoV-2 annotated TCRs, with TCRs annotated for multiple antigens excluded. TCRdb redid the processing of the public reads, applying fastp at Q25 and MiXCR, and retained in-frame beta chains. Rows with a matching CDR3 protein are joined into one entry that keeps the most common DNA and genes. TCRdb, rather than the study authors, made the V and J calls. This sample lists around 49,000 distinct CDR3 sequences; around 4% were detected once. The ten largest clones represent 5% to 7.5% of the sample.

Sequencing used whole blood. The sequence is built from TRBV15 and TRBJ1-5; the D gene is possibly TRBD1, with 6 bases matching. This clonotype originated in an adult who was a healthcare worker with PCR-confirmed SARS-CoV-2 infection or an uninfected control (not recorded which). CDR3 protein: CATSRATTGNQPQHF. The DNA sequence is TGTGCCACCAGCAGGGCAACAACAGGGAATCAGCCCCAGCATTTT.